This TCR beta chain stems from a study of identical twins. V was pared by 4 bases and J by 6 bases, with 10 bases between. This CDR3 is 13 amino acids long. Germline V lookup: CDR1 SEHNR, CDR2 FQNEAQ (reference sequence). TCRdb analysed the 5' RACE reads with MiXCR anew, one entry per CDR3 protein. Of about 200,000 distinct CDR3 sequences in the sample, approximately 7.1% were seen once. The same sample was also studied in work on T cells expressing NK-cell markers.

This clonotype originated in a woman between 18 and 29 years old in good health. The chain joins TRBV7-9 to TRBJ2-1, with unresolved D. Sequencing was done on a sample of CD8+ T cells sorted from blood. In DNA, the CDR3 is TGTGCCAGCAGCTCGGATCTGGGCAATGAGCAGTTCTTC. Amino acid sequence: CASSSDLGNEQFF.